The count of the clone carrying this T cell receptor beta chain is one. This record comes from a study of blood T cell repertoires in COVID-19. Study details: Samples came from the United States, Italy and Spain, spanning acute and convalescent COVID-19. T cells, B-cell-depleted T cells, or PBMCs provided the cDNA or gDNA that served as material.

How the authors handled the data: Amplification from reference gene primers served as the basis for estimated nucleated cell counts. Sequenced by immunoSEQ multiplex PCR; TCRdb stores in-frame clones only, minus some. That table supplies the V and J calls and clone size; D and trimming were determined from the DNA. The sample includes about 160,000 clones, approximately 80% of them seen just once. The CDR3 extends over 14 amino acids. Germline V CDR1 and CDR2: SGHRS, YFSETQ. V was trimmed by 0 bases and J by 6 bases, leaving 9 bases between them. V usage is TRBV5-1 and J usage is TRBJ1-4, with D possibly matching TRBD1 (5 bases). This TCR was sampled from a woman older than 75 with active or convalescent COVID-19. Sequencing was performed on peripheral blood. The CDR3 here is CASSLVGADEKLFF. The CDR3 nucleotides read TGCGCCAGCAGCTTGGTAGGGGCAGATGAAAAACTGTTTTTT.